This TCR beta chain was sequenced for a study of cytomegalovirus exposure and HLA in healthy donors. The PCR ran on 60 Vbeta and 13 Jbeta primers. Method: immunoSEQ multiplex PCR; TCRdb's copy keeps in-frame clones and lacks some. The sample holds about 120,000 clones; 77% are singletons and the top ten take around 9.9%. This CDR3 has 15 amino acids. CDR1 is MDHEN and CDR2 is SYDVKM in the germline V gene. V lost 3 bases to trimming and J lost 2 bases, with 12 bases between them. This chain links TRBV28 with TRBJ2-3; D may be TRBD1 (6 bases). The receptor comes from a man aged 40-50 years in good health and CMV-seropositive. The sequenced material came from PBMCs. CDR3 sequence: CASSFLTGSTDTQYF. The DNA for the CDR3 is TGTGCCAGCAGTTTCTTGACAGGATCCACAGATACGCAGTATTTT.